These 22 T cell receptor beta chains share one sample of origin, sequenced in a study of shared clonotypes between healthy human individuals. Clones were read by immunoSEQ multiplex PCR, and TCRdb kept only the in-frame ones, dropping some. The data hold more than 2,000,000 clones, with over 85% observed a single time. The sequencing sample was made of naive CD4+ T cells sorted from blood. Subset here: CD45RA+ positively selected. The receptors here all came from a young man in good health.

The chain employs TRBV10-1 and TRBJ2-3; the D gene could be TRBD1 or TRBD2 (5 bases each). The CDR3 is 15 amino acids. CDR1 and CDR2 from the germline V gene are WNHNN and SYGVQD (reference sequence). Trimming cost V 7 bases and J 2 bases, with 16 bases left between them. CDR3 sequence: CASKPGRSSTDTQYF. The CDR3 DNA reads TGCGCCAGCAAGCCGGGACGGAGTTCCACAGATACGCAGTATTTT.

Turning to this clone: Other DNA sequences in the same sample also yield this CDR3. The genes are TRBV29-1 and TRBJ2-5; D gene unclear. CDR1 SQVTM and CDR2 ANQGSEA come from the germline V gene. Trimming left V 5 bases short and J 2 bases short, with 6 bases between. The CDR3 has 11 amino acids. As DNA, the CDR3 is TGCAGCGTTCGGCAGCAAGAGACCCAGTACTTC. Translation: CSVRQQETQYF.

The V call is TRBV30, the J call TRBJ2-5, with D possibly TRBD2 on 6 matching bases. The length of the CDR3 is 16 residues. Per the germline V gene, CDR1 is GTSNPN and CDR2 is SVGIG (reference sequence). The V gene lost 2 bases and the J gene lost 5 bases, with 21 bases spanning the gap. In nucleotides, the CDR3 is TGTGCCTGGAGTTTATTTGCGGGGTCACTTCGGGAGACCCAGTACTTC. This sequence encodes CAWSLFAGSLRETQYF. Filled out from reference TRBV30 and TRBJ2-5, the complete variable domain reads SQTIHQWPATLVQPVGSPLSLECTVEGTSNPNLYWYRQAAGRGLQLLFYSVGIGQISSEVPQNLSASRPQDRQFILSSKKLLLSDSGFYLCAWSLFAGSLRETQYFGPGTRLLVL.

V gene TRBV2 combines with J gene TRBJ1-1, with D unclear. Between the trimmed V and J ends, which lost 5 bases and 1 base, there was a span of 5 bases. Germline CDR1 reads SNHLY; CDR2 reads FYNNEI. CDR3 length: 12 residues. The CDR3: CASSMENTEAFF. The CDR3 nucleotides are TGTGCCAGCAGTATGGAGAACACTGAAGCTTTCTTT.

With respect to this clone: The junction departs from the called germline gene at one end, perhaps through a read error. This chain joins TRBV7-3 and TRBJ2-5; no firm D call. CDR3 length: 13 amino acids. Germline loops: CDR1 SGHTA, CDR2 FQGTGA. CDR3 sequence (DNA): TGTGCCAGCAGCATAACTGCCCAAGAGACCCAGTACTTC. This translates into CASSITAQETQYF.

The rearrangement joins TRBV11-2 to TRBJ1-3, with D hard to call. Trimming pared 2 bases from V and 2 bases from J, leaving 10 bases between. Germline values: CDR1 SGHAT, CDR2 FQNNGV. The CDR3 spans 15 residues. The CDR3 protein is CASSLTGLAGNTIYF. In DNA, the CDR3 is TGTGCCAGCAGCTTAACCGGGTTGGCTGGAAACACCATATATTTT.

V is TRBV7-2 and J is TRBJ2-3; D tentatively fits TRBD1 or TRBD2 (5 bases each). Per the germline V gene, CDR1 is SGHTA and CDR2 is FQGNSA. Trimming left V 8 bases short and J 0 bases short, with 15 bases between. The CDR3 runs 15 residues. As DNA, the CDR3 is TGTGCCAGCGGGGACCCAGGACCTAGCACAGATACGCAGTATTTT. Translating gives CASGDPGPSTDTQYF.

A note on this clone: Other DNA sequences in this sample translate to the same CDR3. The genes are TRBV7-9 and TRBJ2-7; D gene unclear. The CDR3 extends over 14 amino acids. The germline V and J ends were trimmed by 3 bases and 0 bases, with 9 bases remaining between them. Germline V CDR1 and CDR2: SEHNR, FQNEAQ (reference sequence). The CDR3 region is CASSLDGLSYEQYF. In DNA, the CDR3 is TGTGCCAGCAGCTTGGACGGCCTCTCCTACGAGCAGTACTTC.

The chain carries TRBV18 and TRBJ2-3; 13 nucleotides align to TRBD2. Losses at the gene ends were 3 bases for V and 2 bases for J; bases not matched to a gene: 8. Germline values: CDR1 KGHSH, CDR2 LQKENI. CDR3 length equals 18 residues. The CDR3 nucleotides are TGTGCCAGCTCACCGCTTCTACTAGCGGGAGGGGCCACAGATACGCAGTATTTT. Protein sequence: CASSPLLLAGGATDTQYF. The variable domain in full, with the rest retrieved from reference TRBV18 and TRBJ2-3, is NAGVMQNPRHLVRRRGQEARLRCSPMKGHSHVYWYRQLPEEGLKFMVYLQKENIIDESGMPKERFSAEFPKEGPSILRIQQVVRGDSAAYFCASSPLLLAGGATDTQYFGPGTRLTVL.

The rearrangement links TRBV7-9 to TRBJ1-2; D is possibly TRBD1 (6 bases). Germline values: CDR1 SEHNR, CDR2 FQNEAQ (reference sequence). The CDR3 has 15 residues. V lost 5 bases, J lost 3 bases, and 16 bases lay in between. CDR3 sequence (DNA): TGTGCCAGCAGCAGGCACAGGGATCAGGACTATGGCTACACCTTC. Translation gives CASSRHRDQDYGYTF.

Remarks on this clone: Other DNA sequences in the same sample also yield this CDR3. The CDR3 bases are TGTGCCATCCGGGACAGTTTGAACACTGAAGCTTTCTTT. Translation: CAIRDSLNTEAFF. The rearrangement joins TRBV10-3 to TRBJ1-1; TRBD1 matches 7 bases. The CDR3 has 13 amino acids. Germline V gene data show CDR1 as ENHRY and CDR2 as SYGVKD. J gave up 0 bases and V 8 bases, and 3 bases lay outside the gene matches.

This clone was detected only a few times. This chain links TRBV7-9 with TRBJ1-4, with D possibly TRBD1 on 5 matching bases. CDR1 is SEHNR, CDR2 FQNEAQ, per germline (reference sequence). V was shortened by 3 bases and J by 0 bases, with 11 bases between the two germline ends. This CDR3 is 16 amino acids long. The CDR3 region is CASSLGRDATNEKLFF. CDR3 bases: TGTGCCAGCAGCTTGGGACGGGACGCAACTAATGAAAAACTGTTTTTT.

The chain has TRBV7-9 and TRBJ2-5, with TRBD2 identical over 8 bases. The germline V gene has CDR1 SEHNR and CDR2 FQNEAQ (reference sequence). The CDR3 covers 14 residues. V shed 3 bases, J shed 3 bases, and the junction held 3 bases outside the gene matches. The CDR3 DNA reads as TGTGCCAGCAGCTTCGGGACTAGGGAAGAGACCCAGTACTTC. Amino acids: CASSFGTREETQYF. Filled out from reference TRBV7-9 and TRBJ2-5, the complete variable domain reads DTGVSQNPRHKITKRGQNVTFRCDPISEHNRLYWYRQTLGQGPEFLTYFQNEAQLEKSRLLSDRFSAERPKGSFSTLEIQRTEQGDSAMYLCASSFGTREETQYFGPGTRLLVL.

The chain combines TRBV7-9 with TRBJ2-7; no clear D. V was cut by 1 base and J by 5 bases, with 6 bases left in between. The V gene's germline CDR1 is SEHNR and CDR2 FQNEAQ (reference sequence). The CDR3 is 12 amino acids. Here the CDR3 DNA reads TGTGCCAGCAGCTTAGTGGTTGACGAGCAGTACTTC. This encodes CASSLVVDEQYF.

The CDR3 DNA is TGCGCCAGCAGCGCCTGGACTAGCGGGGGATTCACAGATACGCAGTATTTT. Protein: CASSAWTSGGFTDTQYF. The chain employs TRBV5-1 and TRBJ2-3; TRBD2 matches at 13 bases. From germline, CDR1 is SGHRS and CDR2 YFSETQ. This CDR3 contains 17 residues. V gave up 4 bases and J gave up 2 bases; unmatched junction bases: 7.

CDR3 DNA: TGTGCCAGTGGACAGGGCCCCAATCAGCCCCAGCATTTT. It translates to CASGQGPNQPQHF. This sequence joins TRBV19 and TRBJ1-5; 8 nucleotides line up with TRBD1. This CDR3 is built from 13 residues. Germline lookup yields CDR1 LNHDA and CDR2 SQIVND (reference sequence). V lost 8 bases, J lost 3 bases, and 3 bases stayed unmatched.

CDR3 DNA: TGTGCCAGCAGTGAAAGAATGGGGGGACAGGGGGCTGATACGCAGTATTTT. This sequence encodes CASSERMGGQGADTQYF. The gene calls are TRBV6-1 and TRBJ2-3, with 12 bases lining up with TRBD1. With 2 bases clipped from V and 6 bases from J, the junction kept 9 bases outside the gene matches. CDR1 MNHNS and CDR2 SASEGT come from the germline V gene. This CDR3 comprises 17 residues.

J is TRBJ1-1 and V is TRBV11-2; D not resolved. The CDR3 covers 13 residues. Germline V lookup: CDR1 SGHAT, CDR2 FQNNGV. The V end lost 2 bases, the J end lost 5 bases, and 9 bases lay between the germline ends. DNA of the CDR3: TGTGCCAGCAGCTTAAGAACGGGGACTGAAGCTTTCTTT. It is translated as CASSLRTGTEAFF.

Worth noting for this clone: One end of the junction is discordant with germline, which a read error may explain. This rearrangement joins TRBV25-1 to TRBJ1-1; D possibly corresponds to TRBD1 (6 bases). Germline V gives CDR1 MGHDK, CDR2 SYGVNS. This CDR3 has 13 amino acids. CDR3 DNA: TGCCCCACCTGCAGGGGTTCGGGCACTGAAGCTTTCTTT. This translates into CPTCRGSGTEAFF.

This chain links TRBV5-6 with TRBJ2-1; the match to TRBD2 covers 9 bases. The J segment lost 4 bases and the V segment lost 2 bases, leaving 7 bases of the junction unmatched. This CDR3 contains 16 residues. CDR1 and CDR2 (germline): SGHDT, YYEEEE. CDR3 protein: CASSLIAGVQYNEQFF. The CDR3 DNA sequence: TGTGCCAGCAGCTTAATAGCGGGAGTACAATACAATGAGCAGTTCTTC.

The chain joins TRBV5-1 to TRBJ2-6; 13 nucleotides match TRBD2. CDR3 length: 18 residues. In germline, CDR1 is SGHRS, CDR2 YFSETQ. The V and J ends lost 3 bases and 0 bases, in that order; junction bases with no gene match: 3. The CDR3 loop reads CASSWTSGSSSGANVLTF. The CDR3 nucleotides are TGCGCCAGCAGCTGGACTAGCGGGAGTTCCTCTGGGGCCAACGTCCTGACTTTC.

This clone was observed once. The rearrangement joins TRBV19 to TRBJ2-3; 9 nucleotides align to TRBD2. The CDR3 sequence is 15 residues long. CDR1 and CDR2 (germline): LNHDA, SQIVND (reference sequence). The junction had 9 bases not matched to a gene; V was cut back by 8 bases and J by 3 bases. The CDR3 DNA reads TGTGCCAGTGCACAGACGGGACTAGCAACAGATACGCAGTATTTT. It encodes CASAQTGLATDTQYF.